This T cell receptor beta chain is drawn from a study of blood T cell repertoires in COVID-19. Study in general: Donors in the United States, Italy and Spain gave samples during acute or convalescent COVID-19.

As processed by the authors: Amplification of reference gene primers was used by the study to estimate nucleated cell counts. The method was immunoSEQ multiplex PCR; TCRdb's version includes in-frame clones alone and lacks a portion of them. The DNA gave D and trimming, while V, J and clone size come from that table. The top ten hold around 1.1% of the sample, which has roughly 400,000 clones, around 87% seen once. The sample consisted of PBMCs or T cells enriched from blood (not recorded which). This sequence was found in a man aged 30-40 years who had recovered from COVID-19.

The CDR3 DNA sequence: TGTGCCAGCAGTTTAAAAGGGGCCACTGAAGCTTTCTTT. Translated: CASSLKGATEAFF. The rearrangement joins TRBV12-3 or TRBV12-4 to TRBJ1-1; D is possibly TRBD1 (5 bases). This CDR3 is 13 amino acids long. Trimming stripped 2 bases from V and 4 bases from J, with 8 bases between.